This T cell receptor (beta chain) was found in a study of blood T cell repertoires in COVID-19. Study context: COVID-19 samples, acute and convalescent, were from the United States, Italy and Spain. Nucleic acid was either cDNA or gDNA, and it came from T cells, B-cell-depleted T cells, or PBMCs.

V dropped 8 bases and J dropped 5 bases, with 15 bases sitting between them. The CDR3 runs to 14 residues. Looked up from germline, CDR1 is LNHDA and CDR2 is SQIVND (reference sequence). Original processing methods: The authors estimated nucleated cell counts from reference gene primer amplification. Data came from immunoSEQ multiplex PCR; TCRdb stores just in-frame clones and leaves some out. That table gives V, J and clone size, and the DNA gave D and trimming. The data hold approximately 300,000 clones, with 85% observed a single time. Source material: peripheral blood. The sequence was obtained from a woman in her forties or fifties with active or convalescent COVID-19. V and J are TRBV19 and TRBJ2-2, with D possibly matching TRBD2 (5 bases). The CDR3 loop is CASRREPYTGELFF. The DNA for the CDR3 is TGTGCCAGTCGAAGGGAGCCTTATACCGGGGAGCTGTTTTTT. The full variable domain, its missing parts supplied by reference TRBV19 and TRBJ2-2, is DGGITQSPKYLFRKEGQNVTLSCEQNLNHDAMYWYRQDPGQGLRLIYYSQIVNDFQKGDIAEGYSVSREKKESFPLTVTSAQKNPTAFYLCASRREPYTGELFFGEGSRLTVL.